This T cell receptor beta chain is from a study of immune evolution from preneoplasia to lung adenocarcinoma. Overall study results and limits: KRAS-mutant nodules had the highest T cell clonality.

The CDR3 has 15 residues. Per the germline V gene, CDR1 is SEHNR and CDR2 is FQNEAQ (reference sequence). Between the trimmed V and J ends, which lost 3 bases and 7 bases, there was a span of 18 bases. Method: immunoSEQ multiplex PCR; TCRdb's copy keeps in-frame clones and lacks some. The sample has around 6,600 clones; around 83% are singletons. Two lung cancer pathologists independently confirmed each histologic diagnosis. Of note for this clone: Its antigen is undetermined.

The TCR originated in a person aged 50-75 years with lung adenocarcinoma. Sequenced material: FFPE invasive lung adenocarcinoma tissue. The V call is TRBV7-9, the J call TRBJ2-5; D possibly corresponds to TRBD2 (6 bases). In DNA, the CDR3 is TGTGCCAGCAGCTTTGCCTCCACGGGGCGGGGGACCCAGTACTTC. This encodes CASSFASTGRGTQYF.